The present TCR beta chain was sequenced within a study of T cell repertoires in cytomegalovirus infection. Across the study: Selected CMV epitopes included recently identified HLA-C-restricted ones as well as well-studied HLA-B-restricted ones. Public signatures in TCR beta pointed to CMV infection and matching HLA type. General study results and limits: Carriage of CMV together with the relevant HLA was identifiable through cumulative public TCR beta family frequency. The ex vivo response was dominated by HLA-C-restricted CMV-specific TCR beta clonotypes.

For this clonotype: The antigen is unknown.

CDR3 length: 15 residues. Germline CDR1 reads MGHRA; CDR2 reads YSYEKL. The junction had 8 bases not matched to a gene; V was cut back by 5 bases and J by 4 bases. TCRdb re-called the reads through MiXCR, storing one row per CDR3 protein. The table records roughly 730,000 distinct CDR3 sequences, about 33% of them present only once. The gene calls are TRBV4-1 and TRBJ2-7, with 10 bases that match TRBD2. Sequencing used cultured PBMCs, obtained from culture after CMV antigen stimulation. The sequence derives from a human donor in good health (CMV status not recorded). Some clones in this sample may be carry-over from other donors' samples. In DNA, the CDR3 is TGCGCCAGCAGCGGGCCGGGACTAGCGACGTACGAGCAGTACTTC. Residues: CASSGPGLATYEQYF.